Each of the 18 T cell receptor beta chains below was sequenced from the same sample in a study of T cell responses to AZD1222 COVID-19 vaccine. Measured with immunoSEQ multiplex PCR; TCRdb has only the in-frame clones, and not every one. The sample holds over 150,000 clones; about nine tenths are singletons and the top ten take less than 6.5%. The material sequenced was peripheral blood, taken on day 0 of AZD1222 vaccination. The receptor source for this set is an adult in good health.

The rearrangement joins TRBV7-6 to TRBJ2-5; no definite D call. Trimming left V 1 base short and J 5 bases short, with 8 bases between. CDR1 and CDR2 (germline): SGHVS, FNYEAQ. This CDR3 is 13 amino acids long. CDR3 nucleotides: TGTGCCAGCAGCTTAGAGGGCTGGGAGACCCAGTACTTC. Residues: CASSLEGWETQYF.

V is TRBV7-8 and J is TRBJ1-4, with D unclear. From germline, CDR1 is SGHVS and CDR2 FQNEAQ. The V and J ends lost 5 bases and 0 bases respectively, with 10 bases between them. The CDR3 loop spans 15 amino acids. The CDR3 DNA sequence: TGTGCCAGCAGCCCAATAATGACAACTAATGAAAAACTGTTTTTT. Its protein is CASSPIMTTNEKLFF. Full variable domain (missing parts from reference TRBV7-8 and TRBJ1-4): GAGVSQSPRYKVAKRGQDVALRCDPISGHVSLFWYQQALGQGPEFLTYFQNEAQLDKSGLPSDRFFAERPEGSVSTLKIQRTQQEDSAVYLCASSPIMTTNEKLFFGSGTQLSVL.

DNA for the CDR3: TGTGCCAGCTCACCAGGGACAGAAGAGACCCAGTACTTC. This translates into CASSPGTEETQYF. The rearrangement links TRBV18 to TRBJ2-5; 7 bases are a match to TRBD1. There are 13 residues in the CDR3. V shed 2 bases and J 3 bases; nucleotides not matched to a gene: 0. The V gene's germline CDR1 is KGHSH and CDR2 LQKENI.

The chain uses TRBV28 and TRBJ2-1, with TRBD2 matching over 9 bases. J gave up 9 bases and V 4 bases, and 7 bases lay outside the gene matches. The CDR3 spans 14 residues. Germline V CDR1 and CDR2: MDHEN, SYDVKM. The CDR3 DNA follows: TGTGCCAGCAGTTCGGGACTAGCTGTGAGTGAGCAGTTCTTC. It encodes CASSSGLAVSEQFF. The variable domain in full, completed from reference TRBV28 and TRBJ2-1, reads DVKVTQSSRYLVKRTGEKVFLECVQDMDHENMFWYRQDPGLGLRLIYFSYDVKMKEKGDIPEGYSVSREKKERFSLILESASTNQTSMYLCASSSGLAVSEQFFGPGTRLTVL.

This chain links TRBV7-9 with TRBJ2-5, with D possibly TRBD1 on 6 matching bases. Germline assignment: CDR1 SEHNR and CDR2 FQNEAQ (reference sequence). The CDR3 consists of 14 residues. Trimming cost V 1 base and J 0 bases, with 6 bases left between them. The CDR3 here is CASSLDRDQETQYF. The CDR3 region has the DNA TGTGCCAGCAGCTTAGACAGGGACCAAGAGACCCAGTACTTC.

This clone showed up just once. The chain has TRBV29-1 and TRBJ1-1, with D unresolved. CDR3 length: 13 residues. Trimming removed 7 bases from V and 3 bases from J, with 15 bases in between. Germline V gives CDR1 SQVTM, CDR2 ANQGSEA. As DNA, the CDR3 is TGCAGCGGATCGCGGACGACCGACACTGAAGCTTTCTTT. Encoded protein: CSGSRTTDTEAFF. Looking up the rest from reference TRBV29-1 and TRBJ1-1 gives the full variable domain: SAVISQKPSRDICQRGTSLTIQCQVDSQVTMMFWYRQQPGQSLTLIATANQGSEATYESGFVIDKFPISRPNLTFSTLTVSNMSPEDSSIYLCSGSRTTDTEAFFGQGTRLTVV.

This clone appeared a single time. The chain uses TRBV4-3 and TRBJ2-4; D is undetermined. V shed 0 bases and J shed 0 bases, with 9 bases lying between them. Germline lookup yields CDR1 LGHNA and CDR2 YSLEER. This CDR3 has 16 amino acids. As DNA, the CDR3 is TGCGCCAGCAGCCAAGATCGCGCCCTAGCCAAAAACATTCAGTACTTC. Its protein product is CASSQDRALAKNIQYF.

The rearrangement joins TRBV19 to TRBJ2-1; the match to TRBD2 covers 7 bases. Germline V CDR1 and CDR2: LNHDA, SQIVND (reference sequence). The CDR3 contains 12 residues. Trimming at V came to 7 bases and at J to 6 bases, leaving 3 bases not matched to a gene. The CDR3 DNA reads as TGTGCCAGTACCAGGACTAGCAATGAGCAGTTCTTC. Residues: CASTRTSNEQFF.

The CDR3, as DNA: TGTGCCAGCAGTGGTGAGACAGGGAAAGGCTACACCTTC. Amino acids: CASSGETGKGYTF. This sequence joins TRBV28 and TRBJ1-2; 7 nucleotides line up with TRBD1. Trimming took 5 bases from V and 8 from J; bases not matched to a gene: 8. Germline CDR1 MDHEN, CDR2 SYDVKM. The CDR3 totals 13 residues.

This chain connects TRBV5-1 to TRBJ2-7; D is perhaps TRBD2 (6 bases). Germline assignment: CDR1 SGHRS and CDR2 YFSETQ. The ends were cut back, 4 bases at V and 3 bases at J, with 20 bases in the middle. CDR3 length: 16 amino acids. CDR3 DNA sequence: TGCGCCAGCAGCCGCTTCGGGCATCCGGGGGACTACGAGCAGTACTTC. Protein product: CASSRFGHPGDYEQYF. The full variable domain, with the rest looked up from reference TRBV5-1 and TRBJ2-7, is KAGVTQTPRYLIKTRGQQVTLSCSPISGHRSVSWYQQTPGQGLQFLFEYFSETQRNKGNFPGRFSGRQFSNSRSEMNVSTLELGDSALYLCASSRFGHPGDYEQYFGPGTRLTVT.

The chain is built from TRBV7-3 and TRBJ2-1; the D is unclear. The CDR3 covers 16 residues. Trimming shortened V by 2 bases and J by 7 bases, and 18 bases separated the two germline ends. CDR1 is SGHTA, CDR2 FQGTGA, per germline. CDR3 sequence (DNA): TGTGCCAGCAGCTTATCTGCTGCCTTAGATGGTAATGAGCAGTTCTTC. Translation: CASSLSAALDGNEQFF.

The table lists this clone with a count of one. The V gene is TRBV28, the J gene TRBJ1-5; maybe TRBD1 (6 bases). The germline CDR1 and CDR2 sequences are MDHEN and SYDVKM. The CDR3 spans 15 residues. Trimming removed 6 bases at V and 7 bases at J, with 19 bases between. In DNA form, the CDR3 reads TGTGCCAGCAGCGGATTACAGGGAAAAGGGCAGCCCCAGCATTTT. Protein sequence: CASSGLQGKGQPQHF.

This chain uses TRBV27 with TRBJ1-4; tentative D call: TRBD1 (6 bases). The CDR3 has 15 residues. V lost 5 bases and J 8 bases, leaving 18 bases between the germline ends. From germline, CDR1 is MNHEY and CDR2 SMNVEV (reference sequence). The CDR3 DNA reads TGTGCCAGCAGTCCCCAGGGGCAAATGGAAGAAAAACTGTTTTTT. Its translation: CASSPQGQMEEKLFF.

DNA of the CDR3: TGTGCCAGCAGTGAATCCCGGAGTACAGGGACGTATAGCAATCAGCCCCAGCATTTT. This codes for CASSESRSTGTYSNQPQHF. This chain connects TRBV6-1 to TRBJ1-5; TRBD1 might be the D (6 bases). The V end lost 2 bases, the J end lost 0 bases, and 20 bases lay between the germline ends. Per germline, CDR1 MNHNS and CDR2 SASEGT. This CDR3 contains 19 residues.

This rearrangement joins TRBV6-5 to TRBJ1-3; tentative D call: TRBD1 (6 bases). V lost 6 bases to trimming and J lost 0 bases, with 9 bases between them. Germline values: CDR1 MNHEY, CDR2 SVGAGI. The CDR3 runs to 14 residues. Here the CDR3 reads CASSRGSSGNTIYF. The CDR3 DNA reads TGTGCCAGCAGCAGGGGAAGCTCTGGAAACACCATATATTTT.

The DNA for the CDR3 is TGTGCCAGCAGTTACCCCGGACAGAACACTGAAGCTTTCTTT. Protein sequence: CASSYPGQNTEAFF. The chain joins TRBV6-2 or TRBV6-3 to TRBJ1-1, with D perhaps TRBD1 (5 bases). Trimming shortened V by 2 bases and J by 1 base, and 8 bases separated the two germline ends. CDR3 length: 14 amino acids. CDR1 and CDR2 (germline): MNHEY, SVGEGT.

The gene calls are TRBV27 and TRBJ2-5; 7 bases align to TRBD2. CDR1 and CDR2 (germline): MNHEY, SMNVEV (reference sequence). Trimming at V came to 8 bases and at J to 5 bases, leaving 11 bases not matched to a gene. CDR3 size: 14 residues. The CDR3 coding sequence is TGTGCCAGCGGACTGGCGGGAGATGGGGAGACCCAGTACTTC. Its translation is CASGLAGDGETQYF.

This chain connects TRBV6-2 or TRBV6-3 to TRBJ2-3; D assignment may be TRBD1 or TRBD2 (6 bases each). The germline gives CDR1 MNHEY, CDR2 SVGEGT. The CDR3 has 19 amino acids. Trimming stripped 2 bases from V and 2 bases from J, with 23 bases between. CDR3: CASSYNGRGLGKFTDTQYF. CDR3 sequence (DNA): TGTGCCAGCAGTTACAATGGCAGGGGACTGGGAAAATTCACAGATACGCAGTATTTT.